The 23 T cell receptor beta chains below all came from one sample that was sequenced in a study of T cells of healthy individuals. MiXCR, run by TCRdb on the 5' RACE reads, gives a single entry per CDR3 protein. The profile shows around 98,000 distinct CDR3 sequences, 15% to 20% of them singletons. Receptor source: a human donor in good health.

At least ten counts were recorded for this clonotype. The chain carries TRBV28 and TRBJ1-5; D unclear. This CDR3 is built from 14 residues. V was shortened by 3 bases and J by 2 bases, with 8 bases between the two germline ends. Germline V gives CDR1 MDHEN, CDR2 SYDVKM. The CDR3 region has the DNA TGTGCCAGCAGTTTGGGCGGGGGCAATCAGCCCCAGCATTTT. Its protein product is CASSLGGGNQPQHF.

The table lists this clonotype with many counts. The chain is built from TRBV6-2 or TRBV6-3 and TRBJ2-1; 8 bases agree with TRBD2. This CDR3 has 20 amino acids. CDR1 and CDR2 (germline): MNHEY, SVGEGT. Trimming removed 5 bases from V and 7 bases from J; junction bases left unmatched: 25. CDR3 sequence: CASSQAILYLGTSLLNEQFF. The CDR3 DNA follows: TGTGCCAGCAGTCAGGCCATTTTATATCTTGGGACTAGTCTCTTGAATGAGCAGTTCTTC.

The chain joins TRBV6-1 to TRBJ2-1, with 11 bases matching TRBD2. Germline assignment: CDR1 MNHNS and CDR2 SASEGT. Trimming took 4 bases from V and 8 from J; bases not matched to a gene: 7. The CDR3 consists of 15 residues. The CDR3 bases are TGTGCCAGCAGTGTACTAGCGGGAGAGGTTGATGAGCAGTTCTTC. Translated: CASSVLAGEVDEQFF.

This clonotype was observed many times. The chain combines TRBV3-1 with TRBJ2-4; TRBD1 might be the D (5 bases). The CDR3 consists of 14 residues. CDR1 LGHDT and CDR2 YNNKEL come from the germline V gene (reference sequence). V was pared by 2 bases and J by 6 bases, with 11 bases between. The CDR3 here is CASSQRGNGNIQYF. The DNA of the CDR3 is TGTGCCAGCAGCCAAAGGGGTAATGGAAACATTCAGTACTTC.

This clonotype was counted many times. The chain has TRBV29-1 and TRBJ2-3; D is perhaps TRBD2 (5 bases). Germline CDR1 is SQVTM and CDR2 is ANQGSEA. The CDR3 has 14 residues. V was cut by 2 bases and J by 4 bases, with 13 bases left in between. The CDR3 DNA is TGCAGCGTTGAACTCTCCTCCGGGGCAGATACGCAGTATTTT. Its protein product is CSVELSSGADTQYF.

The CDR3 bases are TGCGCCAGCAGCCCCCCCAGGGGTTCCCGAGAGACCCAGTACTTC. Protein sequence: CASSPPRGSRETQYF. The V gene is TRBV4-3, the J gene TRBJ2-5, with a possible D match to TRBD1 (6 bases). The germline CDR1 and CDR2 sequences are LGHNA and YSLEER. The V gene lost 4 bases and the J gene lost 4 bases, with 16 bases spanning the gap. The CDR3 totals 15 residues.

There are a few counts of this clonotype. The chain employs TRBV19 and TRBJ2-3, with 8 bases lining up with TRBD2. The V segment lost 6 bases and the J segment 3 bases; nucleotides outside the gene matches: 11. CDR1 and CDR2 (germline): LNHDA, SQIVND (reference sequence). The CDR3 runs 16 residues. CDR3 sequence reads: CASSTSGGERTDTQYF. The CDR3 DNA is TGTGCCAGTAGCACTTCCGGGGGGGAGAGGACAGATACGCAGTATTTT.

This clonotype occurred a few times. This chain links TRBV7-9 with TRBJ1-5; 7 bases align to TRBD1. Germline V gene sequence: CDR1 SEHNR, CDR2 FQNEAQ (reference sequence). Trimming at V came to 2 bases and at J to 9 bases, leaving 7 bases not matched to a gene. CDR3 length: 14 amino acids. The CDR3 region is CASSLPTGQGPQHF. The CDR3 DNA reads TGTGCCAGCAGCTTACCGACAGGGCAAGGGCCCCAGCATTTT.

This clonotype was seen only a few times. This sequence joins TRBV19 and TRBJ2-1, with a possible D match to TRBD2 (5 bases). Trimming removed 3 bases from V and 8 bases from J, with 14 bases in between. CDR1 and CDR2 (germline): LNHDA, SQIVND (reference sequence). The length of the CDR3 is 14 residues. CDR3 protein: CASSILNSDDEQFF. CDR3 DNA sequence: TGTGCCAGTAGTATTCTAAATAGCGACGATGAGCAGTTCTTC.

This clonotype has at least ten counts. The CDR3 is CASRRIGGLSSYNEQFF. CDR3 DNA: TGTGCCAGCCGTCGTATCGGGGGGCTAAGCTCCTACAATGAGCAGTTCTTC. This rearrangement joins TRBV19 to TRBJ2-1; a possible D gene is TRBD2 (7 bases). The V and J ends lost 9 bases and 0 bases respectively, with 21 bases between them. The CDR3 extends over 17 amino acids. The germline CDR1 and CDR2 sequences are LNHDA and SQIVND (reference sequence).

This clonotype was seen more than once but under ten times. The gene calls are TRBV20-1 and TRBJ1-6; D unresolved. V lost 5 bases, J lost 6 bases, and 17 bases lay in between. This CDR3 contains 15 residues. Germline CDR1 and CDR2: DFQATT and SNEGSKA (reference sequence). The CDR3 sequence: CSAFPDVGGNSPLHF. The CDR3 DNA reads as TGCAGTGCTTTTCCTGACGTAGGAGGTAATTCACCCCTCCACTTT.

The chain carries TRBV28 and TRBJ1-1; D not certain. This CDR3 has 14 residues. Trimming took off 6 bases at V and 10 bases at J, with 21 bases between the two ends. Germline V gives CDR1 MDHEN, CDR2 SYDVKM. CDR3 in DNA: TGTGCCAGCAGCGCCCCCTCCGGCCCCCGGGGAGCTTTCTTT. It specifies CASSAPSGPRGAFF. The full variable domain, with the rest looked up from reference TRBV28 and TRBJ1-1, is DVKVTQSSRYLVKRTGEKVFLECVQDMDHENMFWYRQDPGLGLRLIYFSYDVKMKEKGDIPEGYSVSREKKERFSLILESASTNQTSMYLCASSAPSGPRGAFFGQGTRLTVV.

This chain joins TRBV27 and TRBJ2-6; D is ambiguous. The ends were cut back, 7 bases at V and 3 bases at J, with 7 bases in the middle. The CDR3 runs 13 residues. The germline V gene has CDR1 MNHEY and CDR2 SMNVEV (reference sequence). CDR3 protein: CASMEFGANVLTF. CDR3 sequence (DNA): TGTGCCAGCATGGAGTTTGGGGCCAACGTCCTGACTTTC. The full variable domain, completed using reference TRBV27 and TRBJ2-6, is EAQVTQNPRYLITVTGKKLTVTCSQNMNHEYMSWYRQDPGLGLRQIYYSMNVEVTDKGDVPEGYKVSRKEKRNFPLILESPSPNQTSLYFCASMEFGANVLTFGAGSRLTVL.

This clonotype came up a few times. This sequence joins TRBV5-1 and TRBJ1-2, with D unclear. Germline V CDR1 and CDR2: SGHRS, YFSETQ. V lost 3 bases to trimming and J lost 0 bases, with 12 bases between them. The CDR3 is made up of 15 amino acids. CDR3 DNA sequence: TGCGCCAGCAGCTGGGCCTCGGGGTCTAACTATGGCTACACCTTC. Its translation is CASSWASGSNYGYTF. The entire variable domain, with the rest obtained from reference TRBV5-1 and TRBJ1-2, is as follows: KAGVTQTPRYLIKTRGQQVTLSCSPISGHRSVSWYQQTPGQGLQFLFEYFSETQRNKGNFPGRFSGRQFSNSRSEMNVSTLELGDSALYLCASSWASGSNYGYTFGSGTRLTVV.

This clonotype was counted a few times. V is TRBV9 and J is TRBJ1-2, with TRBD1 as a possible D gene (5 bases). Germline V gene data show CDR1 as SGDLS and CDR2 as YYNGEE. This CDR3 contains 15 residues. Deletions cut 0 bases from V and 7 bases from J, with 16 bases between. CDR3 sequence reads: CASSVVSRAVRGYTF. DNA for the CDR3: TGTGCCAGCAGCGTAGTCAGCAGGGCGGTTCGTGGCTACACCTTC.

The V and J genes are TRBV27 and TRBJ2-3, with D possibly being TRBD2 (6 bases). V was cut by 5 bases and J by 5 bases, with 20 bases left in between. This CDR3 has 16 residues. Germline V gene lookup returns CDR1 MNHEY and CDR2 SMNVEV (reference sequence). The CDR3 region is CASSPISRLVEDTQYF. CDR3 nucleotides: TGTGCCAGCAGTCCGATTTCTAGACTAGTTGAAGATACGCAGTATTTT.

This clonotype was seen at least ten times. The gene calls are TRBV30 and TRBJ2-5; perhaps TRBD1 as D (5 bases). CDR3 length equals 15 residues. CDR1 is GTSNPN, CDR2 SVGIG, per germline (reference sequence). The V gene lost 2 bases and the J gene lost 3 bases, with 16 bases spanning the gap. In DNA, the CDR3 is TGTGCCTGGAGTCCCCGGGCAGGGCTAAAAGAGACCCAGTACTTC. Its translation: CAWSPRAGLKETQYF.

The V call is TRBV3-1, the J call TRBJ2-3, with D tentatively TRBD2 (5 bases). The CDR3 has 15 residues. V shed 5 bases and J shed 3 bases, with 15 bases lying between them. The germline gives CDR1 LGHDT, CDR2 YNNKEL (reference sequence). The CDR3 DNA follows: TGTGCCAGCAGCAAAAGGAGGTATTGGACAGATACGCAGTATTTT. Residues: CASSKRRYWTDTQYF.

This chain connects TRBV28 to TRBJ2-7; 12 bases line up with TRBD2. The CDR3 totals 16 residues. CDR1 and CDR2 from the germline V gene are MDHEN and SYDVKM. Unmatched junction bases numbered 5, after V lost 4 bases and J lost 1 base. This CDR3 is CASSSPGLAGSYEQYF. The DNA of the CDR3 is TGTGCCAGCAGTTCACCGGGACTAGCGGGTTCCTACGAGCAGTACTTC.

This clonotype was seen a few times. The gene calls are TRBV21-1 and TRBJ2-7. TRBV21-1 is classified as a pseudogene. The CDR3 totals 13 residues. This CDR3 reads CASSKVGVREQYF. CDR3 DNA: TGTGCCAGCAGCAAAGTGGGTGTGAGGGAGCAGTACTTC.

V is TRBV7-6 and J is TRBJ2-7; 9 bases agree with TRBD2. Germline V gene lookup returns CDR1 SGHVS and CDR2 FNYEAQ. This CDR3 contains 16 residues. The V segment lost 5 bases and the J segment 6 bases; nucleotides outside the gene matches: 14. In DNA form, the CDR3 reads TGTGCCAGCAGCCCCCTGCGGGAGGGCCGGGGAAGCGAGCAGTACTTC. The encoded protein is CASSPLREGRGSEQYF.

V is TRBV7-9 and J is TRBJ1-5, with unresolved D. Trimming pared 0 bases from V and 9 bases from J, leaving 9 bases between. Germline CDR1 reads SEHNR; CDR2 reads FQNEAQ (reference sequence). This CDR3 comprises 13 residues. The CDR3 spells CASSLALGGPQHF. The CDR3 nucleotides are TGTGCCAGCAGCTTAGCGCTGGGAGGGCCCCAGCATTTT.

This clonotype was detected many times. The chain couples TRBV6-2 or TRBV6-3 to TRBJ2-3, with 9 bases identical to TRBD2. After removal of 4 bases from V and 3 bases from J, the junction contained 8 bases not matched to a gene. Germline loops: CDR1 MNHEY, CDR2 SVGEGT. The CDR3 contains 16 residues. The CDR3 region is CASSWGAGGITDTQYF. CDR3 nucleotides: TGTGCCAGCAGTTGGGGAGCGGGAGGTATAACAGATACGCAGTATTTT.